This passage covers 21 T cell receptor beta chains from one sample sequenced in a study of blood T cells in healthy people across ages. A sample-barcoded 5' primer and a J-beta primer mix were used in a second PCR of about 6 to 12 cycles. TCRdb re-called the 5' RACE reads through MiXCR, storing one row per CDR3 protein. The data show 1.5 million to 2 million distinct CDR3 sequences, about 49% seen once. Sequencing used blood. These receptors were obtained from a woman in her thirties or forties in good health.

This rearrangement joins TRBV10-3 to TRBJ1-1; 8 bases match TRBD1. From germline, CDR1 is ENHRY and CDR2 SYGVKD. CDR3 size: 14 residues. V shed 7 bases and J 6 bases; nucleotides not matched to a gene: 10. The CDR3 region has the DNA TGTGCCATCACCCGGGACAGGACGGGAGCTGAAGCTTTCTTT. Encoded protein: CAITRDRTGAEAFF.

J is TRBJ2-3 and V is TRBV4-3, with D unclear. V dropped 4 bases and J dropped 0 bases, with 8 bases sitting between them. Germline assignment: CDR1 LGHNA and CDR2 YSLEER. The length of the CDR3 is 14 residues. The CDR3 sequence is CASSRYSSTDTQYF. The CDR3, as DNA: TGCGCCAGCAGCCGCTACTCTAGCACAGATACGCAGTATTTT.

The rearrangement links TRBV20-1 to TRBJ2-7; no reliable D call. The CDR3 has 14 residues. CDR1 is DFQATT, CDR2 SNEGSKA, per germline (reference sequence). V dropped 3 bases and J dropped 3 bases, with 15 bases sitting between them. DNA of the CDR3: TGCAGTGCTAGTCTCTCTGGTTGGGACTACGAGCAGTACTTC. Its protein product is CSASLSGWDYEQYF.

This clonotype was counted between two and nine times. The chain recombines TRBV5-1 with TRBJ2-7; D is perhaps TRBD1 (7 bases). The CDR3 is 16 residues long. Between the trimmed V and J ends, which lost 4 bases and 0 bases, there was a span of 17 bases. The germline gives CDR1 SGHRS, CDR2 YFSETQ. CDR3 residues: CASSPGGHFYSYEQYF. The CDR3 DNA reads TGCGCCAGCAGCCCAGGGGGGCACTTCTACTCCTACGAGCAGTACTTC.

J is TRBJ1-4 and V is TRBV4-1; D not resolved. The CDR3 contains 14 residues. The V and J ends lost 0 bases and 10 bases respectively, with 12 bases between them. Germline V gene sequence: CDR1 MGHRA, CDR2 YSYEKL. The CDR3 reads CASSQDAGLGKLFF. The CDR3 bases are TGCGCCAGCAGCCAAGATGCAGGTTTGGGAAAACTGTTTTTT.

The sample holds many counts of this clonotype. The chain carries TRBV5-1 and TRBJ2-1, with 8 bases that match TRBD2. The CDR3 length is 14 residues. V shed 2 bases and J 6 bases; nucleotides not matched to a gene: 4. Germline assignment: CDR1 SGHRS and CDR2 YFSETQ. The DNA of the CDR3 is TGCGCCAGCAGCTTACGGGGGGGGCCCAATGAGCAGTTCTTC. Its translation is CASSLRGGPNEQFF.

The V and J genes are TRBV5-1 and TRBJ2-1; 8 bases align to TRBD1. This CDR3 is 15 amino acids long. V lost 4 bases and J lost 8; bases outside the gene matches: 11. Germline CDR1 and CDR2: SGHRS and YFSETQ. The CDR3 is CASSRRGTGKHEQFF. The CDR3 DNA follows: TGCGCCAGCAGCCGGAGGGGGACAGGAAAGCATGAGCAGTTCTTC.

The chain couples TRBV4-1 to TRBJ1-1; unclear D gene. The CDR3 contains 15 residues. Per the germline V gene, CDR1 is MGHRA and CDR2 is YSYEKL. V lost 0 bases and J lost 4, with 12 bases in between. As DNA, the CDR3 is TGCGCCAGCAGCCAAGAATTTCCGAAGTCCACTGAAGCTTTCTTT. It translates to CASSQEFPKSTEAFF.

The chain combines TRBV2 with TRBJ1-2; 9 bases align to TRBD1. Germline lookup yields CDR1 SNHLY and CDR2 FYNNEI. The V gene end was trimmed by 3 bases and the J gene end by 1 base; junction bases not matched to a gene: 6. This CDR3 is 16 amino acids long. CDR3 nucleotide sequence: TGTGCCAGCAGTGAGAGGACAGGGGCGATTAACTATGGCTACACCTTC. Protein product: CASSERTGAINYGYTF.

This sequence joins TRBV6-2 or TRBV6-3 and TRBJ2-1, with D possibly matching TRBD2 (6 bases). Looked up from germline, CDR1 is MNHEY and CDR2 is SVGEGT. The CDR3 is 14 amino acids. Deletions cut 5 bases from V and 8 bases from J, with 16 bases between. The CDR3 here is CASSPPRGVDEQFF. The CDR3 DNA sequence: TGTGCCAGCAGTCCTCCCCGCGGGGTTGATGAGCAGTTCTTC.

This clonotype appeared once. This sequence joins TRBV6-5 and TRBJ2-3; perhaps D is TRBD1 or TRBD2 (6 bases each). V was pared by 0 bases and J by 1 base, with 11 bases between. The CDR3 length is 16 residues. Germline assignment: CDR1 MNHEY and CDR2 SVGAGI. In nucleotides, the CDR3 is TGTGCCAGCAGTTACTCACGGGGGCCCCGCACAGATACGCAGTATTTT. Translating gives CASSYSRGPRTDTQYF.

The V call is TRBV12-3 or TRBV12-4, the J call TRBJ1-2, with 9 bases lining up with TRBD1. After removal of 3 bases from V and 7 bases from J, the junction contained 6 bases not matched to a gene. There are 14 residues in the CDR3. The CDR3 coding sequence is TGTGCCAGCAGTTTTAGGAGGACAGGGGCTGGCTACACCTTC. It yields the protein CASSFRRTGAGYTF.

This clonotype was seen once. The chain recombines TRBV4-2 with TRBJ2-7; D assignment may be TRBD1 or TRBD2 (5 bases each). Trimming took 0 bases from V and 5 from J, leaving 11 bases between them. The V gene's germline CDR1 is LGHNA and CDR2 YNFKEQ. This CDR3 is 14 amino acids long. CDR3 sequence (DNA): TGTGCCAGCAGCCAAGAAAAACGGGACGACGAGCAGTACTTC. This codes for CASSQEKRDDEQYF.

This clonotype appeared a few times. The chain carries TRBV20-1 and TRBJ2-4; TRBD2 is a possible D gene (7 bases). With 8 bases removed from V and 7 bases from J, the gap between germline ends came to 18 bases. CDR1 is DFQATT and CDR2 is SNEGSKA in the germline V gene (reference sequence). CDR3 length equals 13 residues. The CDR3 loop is CSPFMGGGNIQYF. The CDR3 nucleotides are TGCAGTCCCTTTATGGGGGGGGGCAACATTCAGTACTTC.

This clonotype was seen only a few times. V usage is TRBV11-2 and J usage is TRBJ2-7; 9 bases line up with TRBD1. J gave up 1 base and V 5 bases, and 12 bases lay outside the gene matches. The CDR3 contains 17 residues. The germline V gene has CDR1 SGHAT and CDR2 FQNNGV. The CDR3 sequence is CASSPAQGQGNSYEQYF. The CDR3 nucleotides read TGTGCCAGCAGCCCTGCCCAGGGACAGGGAAATTCCTACGAGCAGTACTTC.

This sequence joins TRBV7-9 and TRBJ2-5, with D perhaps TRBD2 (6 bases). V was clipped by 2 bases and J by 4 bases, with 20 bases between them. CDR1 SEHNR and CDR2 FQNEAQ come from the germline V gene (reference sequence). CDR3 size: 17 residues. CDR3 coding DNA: TGTGCCAGCAGCTTATTCATGGGGACTCCACCCCGAGAGACCCAGTACTTC. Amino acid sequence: CASSLFMGTPPRETQYF.

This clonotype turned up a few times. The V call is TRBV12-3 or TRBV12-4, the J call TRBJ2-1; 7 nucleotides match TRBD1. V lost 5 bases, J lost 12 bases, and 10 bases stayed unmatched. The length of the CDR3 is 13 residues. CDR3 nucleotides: TGTGCCAGCAGTGCCGAGACAGGGCGATCGCAGTTCTTC. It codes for CASSAETGRSQFF.

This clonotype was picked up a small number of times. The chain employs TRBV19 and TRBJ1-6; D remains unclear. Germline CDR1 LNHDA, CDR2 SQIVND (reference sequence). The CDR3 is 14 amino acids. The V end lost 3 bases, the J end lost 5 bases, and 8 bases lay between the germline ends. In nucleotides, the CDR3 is TGTGCCAGTAGTATCCGCCGAGATAATTCACCCCTCCACTTT. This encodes CASSIRRDNSPLHF.

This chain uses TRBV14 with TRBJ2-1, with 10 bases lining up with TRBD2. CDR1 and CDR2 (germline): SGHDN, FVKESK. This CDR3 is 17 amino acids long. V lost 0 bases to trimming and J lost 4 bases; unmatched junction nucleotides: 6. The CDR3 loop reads CASSQDPSGGLYNEQFF. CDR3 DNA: TGTGCCAGCAGCCAAGATCCTAGCGGGGGATTGTACAATGAGCAGTTCTTC.

The CDR3 loop reads CASGSGTGTGYTF. DNA of the CDR3: TGTGCCAGCGGTTCCGGGACAGGGACTGGCTACACCTTC. V gene TRBV28 combines with J gene TRBJ1-2; 9 positions match TRBD1. J lost 7 bases, V lost 8 bases, and 8 bases had no gene match. Per the germline V gene, CDR1 is MDHEN and CDR2 is SYDVKM. The CDR3 is 13 amino acids.

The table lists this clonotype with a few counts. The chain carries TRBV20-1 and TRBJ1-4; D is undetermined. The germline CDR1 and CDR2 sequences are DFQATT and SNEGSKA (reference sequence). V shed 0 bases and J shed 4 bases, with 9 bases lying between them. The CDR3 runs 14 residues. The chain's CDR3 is CSARDGQINEKLFF. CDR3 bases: TGCAGTGCTAGAGACGGGCAGATTAATGAAAAACTGTTTTTT.